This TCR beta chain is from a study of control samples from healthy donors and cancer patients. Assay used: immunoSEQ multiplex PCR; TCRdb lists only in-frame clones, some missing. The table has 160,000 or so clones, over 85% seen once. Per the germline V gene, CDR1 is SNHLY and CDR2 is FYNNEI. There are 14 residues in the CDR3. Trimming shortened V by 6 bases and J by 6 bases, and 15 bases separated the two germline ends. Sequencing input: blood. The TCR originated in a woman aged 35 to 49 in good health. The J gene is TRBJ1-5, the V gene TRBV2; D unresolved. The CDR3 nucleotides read TGTGCCAGCAGACTGCGGGCGGAAGGTCAGCCCCAGCATTTT. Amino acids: CASRLRAEGQPQHF.